This passage covers 20 T cell receptor beta chains from one sample sequenced in a study of blood T cell repertoires in COVID-19. TCRdb's copy holds only in-frame clones and misses some; the assay was immunoSEQ multiplex PCR. Among about 280,000 clones listed, more than 75% were seen once. Sequenced input: PBMCs or T cells enriched from blood (not recorded which). The receptors here all came from a woman aged 55-75 years in a cohort exposed to, infected with or recovered from COVID-19 (not recorded which).

This clone has only a few counts. This rearrangement joins TRBV3-1 (or the pseudogene TRBV3-2) to TRBJ1-5, with D possibly matching TRBD1 (5 bases). This CDR3 has 15 amino acids. Trimming stripped 0 bases from V and 4 bases from J, with 10 bases between. The germline CDR1 and CDR2 sequences are LGHDT and YNNKEL (reference sequence). The CDR3 bases are TGTGCCAGCAGCCAAGATAGGCGGGGGAATCAGCCCCAGCATTTT. Its protein product is CASSQDRRGNQPQHF.

This chain uses TRBV28 with TRBJ1-2, with D possibly TRBD1 on 6 matching bases. Trimming took 6 bases from V and 12 from J, leaving 14 bases between them. This CDR3 is built from 11 residues. The V gene's germline CDR1 is MDHEN and CDR2 SYDVKM. CDR3 bases: TGTGCCAGCAGGTCCACAGGGACCGACACCTTC. This sequence encodes CASRSTGTDTF.

V and J are TRBV28 and TRBJ2-3, with unresolved D. This CDR3 contains 15 residues. Germline V lookup: CDR1 MDHEN, CDR2 SYDVKM. The ends were cut back, 8 bases at V and 0 bases at J, with 15 bases in the middle. The CDR3 coding sequence is TGTGCCAGCCAGACGCGACAAATAAGCACAGATACGCAGTATTTT. Translated: CASQTRQISTDTQYF.

This sequence joins TRBV9 and TRBJ1-1; TRBD1 might be the D (6 bases). The CDR3 length is 12 residues. Trimming stripped 4 bases from V and 8 bases from J, with 12 bases between. CDR1 SGDLS and CDR2 YYNGEE come from the germline V gene. The CDR3, as DNA: TGTGCCAGCAGCTTGGAAACAGGGGAAGCTTTCTTT. Translation: CASSLETGEAFF.

The chain links TRBV27 to TRBJ2-1; possible D gene TRBD1, 5 bases. Trimming left V 1 base short and J 3 bases short, with 10 bases between. CDR3 size: 15 residues. Looked up from germline, CDR1 is MNHEY and CDR2 is SMNVEV (reference sequence). CDR3 bases: TGTGCCAGCAGTTTATTGCGGCAGGGCTACAATGAGCAGTTCTTC. It codes for CASSLLRQGYNEQFF.

This rearrangement joins TRBV19 to TRBJ1-1, with 9 bases matching TRBD1. Trimming took 5 bases from V and 4 from J; bases not matched to a gene: 20. CDR3 length equals 19 residues. Per the germline V gene, CDR1 is LNHDA and CDR2 is SQIVND (reference sequence). The CDR3: CASSPGQGRKLGVGTEAFF. Written as DNA, the CDR3 is TGTGCCAGTAGTCCCGGACAGGGGAGGAAGCTCGGGGTGGGCACTGAAGCTTTCTTT.

The chain joins TRBV2 to TRBJ2-3, with 7 positions matching TRBD1. CDR3 length: 14 residues. J lost 4 bases, V lost 7 bases, and 8 bases had no gene match. Germline CDR1 and CDR2: SNHLY and FYNNEI. The CDR3, as DNA: TGTGCCAGCATTCGGGACAGTCGGGCAGATACGCAGTATTTT. Protein product: CASIRDSRADTQYF.

V gene TRBV28 combines with J gene TRBJ2-1, with 9 bases fitting TRBD1. The CDR3 sequence is 16 residues long. With V trimmed by 10 bases and J by 0 bases, 10 bases remained unmatched. Per germline, CDR1 MDHEN and CDR2 SYDVKM. The CDR3 here is CATQMAGQGSYNEQFF. The CDR3 bases are TGTGCCACCCAAATGGCGGGACAGGGCTCCTACAATGAGCAGTTCTTC.

The CDR3 region is CASSADPGNYGYTF. CDR3 nucleotides: TGCGCCAGCAGCGCGGACCCGGGGAACTATGGCTACACCTTC. This chain uses TRBV5-1 with TRBJ1-2; D call uncertain. This CDR3 is 14 amino acids long. Germline CDR1 is SGHRS and CDR2 is YFSETQ. V was shortened by 4 bases and J by 2 bases, with 12 bases between the two germline ends.

As DNA, the CDR3 is TGTGCCACCCGGGGGGGCATATCCGGCCAGCCCCAGCATTTT. It encodes CATRGGISGQPQHF. The V and J genes are TRBV27 and TRBJ1-5; D may be TRBD1 (6 bases). V was pared by 10 bases and J by 7 bases, with 20 bases between. Per germline, CDR1 MNHEY and CDR2 SMNVEV (reference sequence). The CDR3 has 14 residues.

The chain employs TRBV28 and TRBJ2-1; D might be TRBD2 (6 bases). Germline V gene data show CDR1 as MDHEN and CDR2 as SYDVKM. With 5 bases removed from V and 4 bases from J, the gap between germline ends came to 15 bases. The CDR3 runs 15 residues. CDR3 protein: CASSPRQGTYNEQFF. CDR3 sequence (DNA): TGTGCCAGCAGTCCCCGTCAAGGGACTTACAATGAGCAGTTCTTC.

The rearrangement uses TRBV28 and TRBJ1-5; D not resolved. V was cut by 7 bases and J by 2 bases, with 12 bases left in between. Germline CDR1 and CDR2: MDHEN and SYDVKM. This CDR3 contains 14 residues. CDR3 bases: TGTGCCAGCACGGAGCCTTGGGGCAATCAGCCCCAGCATTTT. The encoded protein is CASTEPWGNQPQHF.

This chain joins TRBV28 and TRBJ2-5; 11 bases line up with TRBD1. Germline lookup yields CDR1 MDHEN and CDR2 SYDVKM. The CDR3 totals 15 residues. Trimming took 6 bases from V and 2 from J; bases not matched to a gene: 5. The CDR3 DNA follows: TGTGCCAGCAGACCCGGGACAGGGGGTCAAGAGACCCAGTACTTC. Protein: CASRPGTGGQETQYF.

The chain carries TRBV10-3 and TRBJ2-1; 12 bases align to TRBD2. In germline, CDR1 is ENHRY, CDR2 SYGVKD. Trimming removed 4 bases from V and 0 bases from J; junction bases left unmatched: 4. This CDR3 is built from 17 residues. CDR3 sequence: CAISGTSGVSSYNEQFF. In DNA form, the CDR3 reads TGTGCCATCAGTGGGACTAGCGGGGTTAGCTCCTACAATGAGCAGTTCTTC.

The V gene is TRBV18, the J gene TRBJ2-1; possibly TRBD1 for D (5 bases). The germline V gene has CDR1 KGHSH and CDR2 LQKENI. V was clipped by 4 bases and J by 8 bases, with 9 bases between them. This CDR3 has 12 amino acids. The CDR3 DNA follows: TGTGCCAGCTCACGTCAGGGTTATGAGCAGTTCTTC. This codes for CASSRQGYEQFF.

The gene calls are TRBV27 and TRBJ1-1, with 10 bases aligning to TRBD1. CDR1 is MNHEY, CDR2 SMNVEV, per germline (reference sequence). The CDR3 contains 14 residues. Germline trimming cut 4 bases from V and 11 bases from J; bases unmatched to any gene: 10. CDR3: CASSYSGTGVKAFF. The DNA of the CDR3 is TGTGCCAGCAGTTACTCCGGGACAGGGGTCAAGGCTTTCTTT.

This chain connects TRBV29-1 to TRBJ1-1; possibly TRBD1 for D (6 bases). The CDR3 length is 15 residues. The germline V gene has CDR1 SQVTM and CDR2 ANQGSEA. The ends were cut back, 2 bases at V and 1 base at J, with 14 bases in the middle. This chain's CDR3 is CSVELRGLGNTEAFF. CDR3 DNA sequence: TGCAGCGTTGAATTGCGGGGGCTGGGGAACACTGAAGCTTTCTTT.

Here the CDR3 reads CASSAGDTQYF. Written as DNA, the CDR3 is TGCGCCAGCAGTGCCGGAGATACGCAGTATTTT. This chain links TRBV10-1 with TRBJ2-3; D remains unclear. CDR1 and CDR2 from the germline V gene are WNHNN and SYGVQD (reference sequence). The CDR3 spans 11 residues. The V end was cut by 4 bases, the J end by 5 bases, with 4 bases between.

The rearrangement joins TRBV10-3 to TRBJ2-4; TRBD2 agrees at 12 bases. The CDR3 has 16 amino acids. With V trimmed by 7 bases and J by 0 bases, 4 bases remained unmatched. The germline V gene encodes CDR1 ENHRY and CDR2 SYGVKD. CDR3 amino acids: CAIIASGRVAKNIQYF. CDR3 coding DNA: TGTGCCATCATAGCTAGCGGGAGGGTAGCCAAAAACATTCAGTACTTC.

CDR3 sequence (DNA): TGTGCCAGCAGTTTACAGGGGGTCGGTGAAAAACTGTTTTTT. This encodes CASSLQGVGEKLFF. This chain uses TRBV27 with TRBJ1-4, with 7 bases that match TRBD1. The CDR3 spans 14 residues. Germline V gives CDR1 MNHEY, CDR2 SMNVEV (reference sequence). Losses at the gene ends were 2 bases for V and 7 bases for J; bases not matched to a gene: 4.